These T cell receptor beta chains were read from a single sample in a study of regulatory T cells in long-lasting Graves disease. TCRdb ran MiXCR on the reads and lists one entry per CDR3 protein. This sample carries about 1,200 distinct CDR3 sequences, around 78% of them seen once, and the ten largest clones take around 10%. This sample comprised peripheral blood mononuclear cells (PBMCs), obtained with antithyroid drug treatment, in newly diagnosed or persistent Graves disease (not recorded which). The receptors come from a woman in her thirties with Graves disease. CDR3s include the opening cysteine and the closing phenylalanine or tryptophan. D genes are given only for firm matches. Part of the rows lack a size; the others show once, few, many or a class for expanded clones.

d_call j_call clone_size v_call cdr3_aa cdr3_nt
. TRBJ2-1 once TRBV6-2/TRBV6-3 CASSSQGYNEQFF TGTGCCAGCAGCAGTCAGGGGTACAATGAGCAGTTCTTC
. TRBJ2-3 . TRBV11-2 CASSLGRDTQYF TGTGCCAGCAGCTTAGGGAGAGATACGCAGTATTTT
TRBD1 TRBJ2-7 . TRBV15 CATSRDFLTGGYEQYF TGTGCCACCAGCAGAGACTTTTTGACAGGGGGTTACGAGCAGTACTTC
. TRBJ2-5 once TRBV9 CASSKATLETQYF TGTGCCAGCAGCAAAGCCACGTTGGAGACCCAGTACTTC
TRBD2 TRBJ2-2 once TRBV7-9 CASSRGGHGELFF TGTGCCAGCAGCCGGGGGGGCCACGGGGAGCTGTTTTTT
TRBD1 TRBJ1-2 . TRBV27 CASSLFRQGGYGYTF TGTGCCAGCAGTTTATTTAGACAGGGGGGATATGGCTACACCTTC
. TRBJ2-5 . TRBV29-1 CSVEASHGETQYF TGCAGCGTTGAGGCTAGCCACGGGGAGACCCAGTACTTC
. TRBJ2-2 . TRBV28 CASSLGGNTGELFF TGTGCCAGCAGTTTGGGGGGTAACACCGGGGAGCTGTTTTTT
. TRBJ1-1 . TRBV6-2/TRBV6-3 CASNRQTEKNTEAFF TGTGCCAGCAATCGTCAGACAGAGAAGAACACTGAAGCTTTCTTT
. TRBJ2-1 few TRBV5-1 CASSLGAGLDEQFF TGCGCCAGCAGCTTGGGGGCGGGCCTCGATGAGCAGTTCTTC
. TRBJ1-5 once TRBV20-1 CSAKDNRGNQPQHF TGCAGTGCTAAGGACAACAGGGGCAATCAGCCCCAGCATTTT
. TRBJ2-1 . TRBV4-1 CASSQVYSYEQFF TGCGCCAGCAGCCAAGTTTATTCGTATGAGCAGTTCTTC
. TRBJ2-3 . TRBV3-1 CASTGVGDLSSTDTQYF TGTGCCAGCACCGGGGTGGGGGACTTATCTAGCACAGATACGCAGTATTTT
. TRBJ2-3 . TRBV7-2 CASSPQWGTDTQYF TGTGCCAGCAGCCCCCAGTGGGGCACAGATACGCAGTATTTT
. TRBJ1-1 few TRBV12-3/TRBV12-4 CASSFVPGTEAFF TGTGCCAGCAGTTTTGTGCCCGGCACTGAAGCTTTCTTT
TRBD2 TRBJ2-1 few TRBV10-3 CAISDTGTSGSYNEQFF TGTGCCATCAGTGACACCGGGACTAGCGGGAGCTACAATGAGCAGTTCTTC
. TRBJ1-2 few TRBV7-2 CASSILLQAGYTF TGTGCCAGCAGCATCCTATTACAAGCTGGCTACACCTTC